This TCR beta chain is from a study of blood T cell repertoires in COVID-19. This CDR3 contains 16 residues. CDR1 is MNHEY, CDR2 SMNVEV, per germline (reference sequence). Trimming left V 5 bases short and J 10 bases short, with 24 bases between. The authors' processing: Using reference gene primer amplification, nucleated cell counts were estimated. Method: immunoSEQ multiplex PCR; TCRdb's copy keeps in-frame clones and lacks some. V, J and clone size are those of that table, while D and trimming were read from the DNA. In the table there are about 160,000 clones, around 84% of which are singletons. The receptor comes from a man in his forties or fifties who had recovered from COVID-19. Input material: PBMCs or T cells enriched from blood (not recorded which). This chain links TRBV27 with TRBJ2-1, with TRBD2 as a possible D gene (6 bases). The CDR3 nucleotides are TGTGCCAGCAGTCTCTCCGGGACCGGGGGTAGATTAGAGCAGTTCTTC. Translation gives CASSLSGTGGRLEQFF.